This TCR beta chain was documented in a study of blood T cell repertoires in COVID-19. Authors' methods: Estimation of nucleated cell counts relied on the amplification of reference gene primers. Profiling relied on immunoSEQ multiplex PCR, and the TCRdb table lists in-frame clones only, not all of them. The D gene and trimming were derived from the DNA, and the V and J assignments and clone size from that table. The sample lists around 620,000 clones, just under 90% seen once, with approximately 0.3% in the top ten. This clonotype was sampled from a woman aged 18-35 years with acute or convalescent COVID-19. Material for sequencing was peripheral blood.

The DNA of the CDR3 is TGTGCCTGGAGCTCAGGGTTCAACTATGGCTACACCTTC. It codes for CAWSSGFNYGYTF. The rearrangement links TRBV30 to TRBJ1-2; the D gene is possibly TRBD1 (5 bases). The CDR3 has 13 residues. Germline CDR1 is GTSNPN and CDR2 is SVGIG (reference sequence). The V end was cut by 3 bases, the J end by 2 bases, with 10 bases between.